This TCR beta chain was retrieved from a study of OX40 agonist ivuxolimab in advanced cancers. A note on the overall study: The costimulatory receptor OX40 (CD134) was targeted by ivuxolimab, a fully human IgG2 agonistic monoclonal antibody. Patients were allowed to have had prior anti-PD-1, anti-PD-L1 or anti-CTLA-4 therapy, and 40% of the dose-escalation patients had previously received checkpoint inhibitors. The point of sequencing TCRbeta in the periphery was to test whether ivuxolimab changed TCR sequence diversity and drove clonal T-cell expansion. A male proportion of under 85% and a mean age of 60 years, ranging from 23 to 79, were recorded for the dose-escalation cohort. The paper describes the monotherapy dose-escalation part (N = 52 patients) of the phase I trial of ivuxolimab. Intravenous ivuxolimab was administered to patients every 2 weeks at six dose levels: 0.01, 0.1, 0.3, 1.5, 3 and 10 mg/kg. Among the 52 dose-escalation patients, around 20 had hepatocellular carcinoma, about 15 melanoma, 9 renal cell carcinoma and 9 head and neck cancer. Partial responses occurred in three dose-escalation patients: two with cutaneous melanoma and one with hepatocellular carcinoma.

For this clone: There is no known antigen for this receptor. There are no base qualities to consult, and no much larger clone falls within one base.

The CDR3 goes from the cysteine to the phenylalanine over 12 residues. Solely the CDR3 DNA is kept, with 36 bases framed from the first base. The germline V gene encodes CDR1 MNHNY and CDR2 SVGAGI (reference sequence). Trimming takes 6 bases from V and 4 bases from J, and the germline ends sit 10 bases apart. Paper-wide results and their limitations: Partial responders in the 0.1-3.0 mg/kg groups had among the lowest normalized peripheral clonal expansion, especially among CD8+ T cells. The antigen specificity of the peripheral T cells that underwent clonal expansion was not determined. Clonal expansion of both CD4+ and CD8+ blood T cells was observed from baseline to week 6 at doses 0.1 to 3.0 mg/kg. After ivuxolimab, more expanded clones were found on average in CD8+ T cells than in CD4+ T cells. Low levels of normalized T-cell clonal expansion were also seen in some patients who did not respond.

Patients with autoimmune disease history or receiving systemic immunosuppression were excluded from the trial. In every dose cohort, peripheral blood was drawn for TCR sequencing at baseline, cycle 4 day 1, and cycle 7 day 1. The samples were drawn from a first-in-human, open-label, multicenter phase I dose-escalation trial of ivuxolimab. Adults with locally advanced or metastatic head and neck squamous cell, hepatocellular, melanoma or renal cell carcinoma were enrolled in the trial. Before TCR sequencing, CD4+ T cells and CD8+ T cells were sorted from peripheral blood as separate populations. Genomic DNA was isolated from the sorted cells so that the TCRbeta CDR3 region could be sequenced. The immunoSEQ Assay was used for sequencing of TCRbeta CDR3 regions. Sourced from immuneACCESS, this table was stored by TCRdb with only in-frame sequences that have V and J called. A share of the clones is absent; for the studies checked, an unresolved V gene accounts for under half, and the remainder has no known explanation. Across this sample there are 130,000 or so clones, with under 95% seen only once. The ten most abundant clones make up 1% of the sample.

This receptor chain uses TRBV6-6 and TRBJ2-7; a weak D assignment points to TRBD1 (6 bases agree). The sample here was CD4+ or CD8+ T cells sorted from blood, taken in a trial of the OX40 agonist ivuxolimab. The clonotype originates from an adult with an advanced solid tumor such as melanoma, head and neck, liver or kidney cancer. The CDR3 amino acid sequence is: CASRRDTYEQYF. The bases read TGTGCCAGCAGAAGGGACACTTACGAGCAGTACTTC.